This T cell receptor beta chain derives from a study of blood T cell repertoires in COVID-19. The table came from immunoSEQ multiplex PCR; TCRdb's copy has only in-frame clones and leaves some out. The sample includes around 220,000 clones, roughly 87% of them seen just once. Trimming at V came to 3 bases and at J to 3 bases, leaving 4 bases not matched to a gene. The CDR3 is 15 amino acids. Germline V lookup: CDR1 DFQATT, CDR2 SNEGSKA (reference sequence). The TCR was taken from a woman in her 30s with acute COVID-19. The sample taken for sequencing was PBMCs or T cells enriched from blood (not recorded which). The V and J genes are TRBV20-1 and TRBJ2-1; TRBD2 agrees at 11 bases. The CDR3 region has the DNA TGCAGTGCTAGTAAAACTAGCGGGGGCTACAATGAGCAGTTCTTC. The encoded protein is CSASKTSGGYNEQFF.